The T cell receptor beta chain described here comes from a study of T cell responses to AZD1222 COVID-19 vaccine. The study, taken as a whole, reports: Spike regions recognized by vaccine-associated CD4 TCRs spanned the protein, led by 160-218 and 743-854.

Using immunoSEQ multiplex PCR, the repertoire was profiled, and TCRdb retains in-frame clones only, with some absent. Of fewer than 150,000 clones in the sample, around 87% were seen once. The germline CDR1 and CDR2 sequences are SGHNT and YYREEE (reference sequence). V gave up 4 bases and J gave up 5 bases; unmatched junction bases: 8. The CDR3 spans 14 residues. A word on this clone: Its target is not known.

The receptor was derived from an adult in good health. Here the sequenced sample was peripheral blood, taken on day 0 of AZD1222 vaccination. This chain uses TRBV5-4 with TRBJ2-7, with 8 bases lining up with TRBD2. CDR3 coding DNA: TGTGCCAGCAGCCCCGAGGGGACTAGGGACGAGCAGTACTTC. Amino acids: CASSPEGTRDEQYF.